These 24 T cell receptor beta chains share one sample of origin, sequenced in a study of T cells in Graves' hyperthyroidism and ophthalmopathy. Authors of the study amplified TCR beta CDR3 regions from RNA transcripts. HTBI primers were used for first-round RT-PCR of the TCR CDR3. TCRdb recomputed calls from the multiplex PCR reads with MiXCR, one row per CDR3 protein. In the table there are some 250,000 distinct CDR3 sequences, about 15% of which are singletons. Material: blood. The receptors originated from a woman in her forties with Graves' hyperthyroidism that later progressed to Graves' ophthalmopathy.

This rearrangement joins TRBV11-2 to TRBJ2-3; D is unclear. This CDR3 contains 13 residues. From germline, CDR1 is SGHAT and CDR2 FQNNGV. Trimming removed 0 bases at V and 7 bases at J, with 8 bases between. CDR3 coding DNA: TGTGCCAGCAGCTTAGATCAGAGGAATACGCAGTATTTT. Amino acid sequence: CASSLDQRNTQYF. The full variable domain, in which reference TRBV11-2 and TRBJ2-3 provide the parts outside the CDR3, is EAGVAQSPRYKIIEKRQSVAFWCNPISGHATLYWYQQILGQGPKLLIQFQNNGVVDDSQLPKDRFSAERLKGVDSTLKIQPAKLEDSAVYLCASSLDQRNTQYFGPGTRLTVL.

This clonotype was counted many times. The chain joins TRBV28 to TRBJ1-2; D gene uncertain. CDR3 length equals 17 residues. Per the germline V gene, CDR1 is MDHEN and CDR2 is SYDVKM. Trimming removed 0 bases at V and 5 bases at J, with 19 bases between. CDR3 loop: CASSLWAGEGYGYGYTF. The CDR3, as DNA: TGTGCCAGCAGTTTATGGGCAGGAGAGGGATATGGATATGGCTACACCTTC.

This clonotype has a count of ten or more. The chain combines TRBV18 with TRBJ1-4; D unresolved. The CDR3 length is 13 residues. Trimming removed 3 bases at V and 5 bases at J, with 7 bases between. Per germline, CDR1 KGHSH and CDR2 LQKENI. The CDR3 reads CASSPSQNEKLFF. For the CDR3, the DNA is TGTGCCAGCTCACCGTCCCAGAATGAAAAACTGTTTTTT.

This clonotype was seen just once. A read error may be the cause here, since a much bigger clone is one base away. The V gene is TRBV4-1, the J gene TRBJ2-1; D remains ambiguous. Near its end, the DNA agrees better with TRBJ2-7, so the J call may be wrong. There are 13 residues in the CDR3. The V gene's germline CDR1 is MGHRA and CDR2 YSYEKL. The CDR3 reads CASSHLPLSEQYF. The CDR3 bases are TGCGCCAGCAGCCACCTTCCCCTGAGTGAGCAGTACTTC.

This clonotype was observed many times. The J gene is TRBJ1-6, the V gene TRBV6-1; tentatively, D is TRBD1 (5 bases). The CDR3 has 11 amino acids. CDR1 and CDR2 (germline): MNHNS, SASEGT. Trimming cost V 8 bases and J 7 bases, with 6 bases left between them. This chain's CDR3 is CASSGNSPLHF. CDR3 bases: TGTGCCAGCTCAGGGAATTCACCCCTCCACTTT.

This clonotype was observed at least ten times. V usage is TRBV27 and J usage is TRBJ2-5; TRBD2 matches at 15 bases. The CDR3 sequence is 17 residues long. J lost 5 bases, V lost 5 bases, and 9 bases had no gene match. The V gene's germline CDR1 is MNHEY and CDR2 SMNVEV (reference sequence). CDR3 nucleotides: TGTGCCAGCAGTCCCGGGACTAGCGGGAGGTGGAAGGAGACCCAGTACTTC. As protein: CASSPGTSGRWKETQYF.

The rearrangement uses TRBV7-6 and TRBJ2-3, with TRBD1 identical over 8 bases. V shed 3 bases, J shed 4 bases, and the junction held 6 bases outside the gene matches. The germline gives CDR1 SGHVS, CDR2 FNYEAQ. The CDR3 runs 15 residues. The DNA for the CDR3 is TGTGCCAGCAGCTTCCCGGGACAGGCTCCAGATACGCAGTATTTT. Amino acid sequence: CASSFPGQAPDTQYF.

The chain joins TRBV4-1 to TRBJ2-5; 10 bases map to TRBD2. V lost 4 bases, J lost 4 bases, and 9 bases stayed unmatched. The CDR3 length is 16 residues. CDR1 is MGHRA, CDR2 YSYEKL, per germline. The CDR3 nucleotides read TGCGCCAGCAGCCTAACTAAGCGGGAGGGCCTAGAGACCCAGTACTTC. Translated, it gives CASSLTKREGLETQYF.

Only a few counts were recorded for this clonotype. The chain couples TRBV19 to TRBJ1-6; D call uncertain. V gave up 3 bases and J gave up 7 bases, with 4 bases separating them. Germline values: CDR1 LNHDA, CDR2 SQIVND (reference sequence). The length of the CDR3 is 12 residues. The CDR3 region is CASSIVNSPLHF. CDR3 in DNA: TGTGCCAGTAGTATCGTCAATTCACCCCTCCACTTT.

The table lists this clonotype with many counts. The V and J genes are TRBV7-9 and TRBJ2-4; 7 bases align to TRBD1. The length of the CDR3 is 16 residues. Unmatched junction bases numbered 8, after V lost 4 bases and J lost 2 bases. CDR1 is SEHNR, CDR2 FQNEAQ, per germline (reference sequence). The CDR3 nucleotides read TGTGCCAGCAGCTCTAATTACAGGGGACCCAAAAACATTCAGTACTTC. Translating gives CASSSNYRGPKNIQYF.

This clonotype has at least ten counts. This sequence joins TRBV28 and TRBJ2-3; weak D call: TRBD2 (6 bases). The CDR3 covers 13 residues. The germline V gene has CDR1 MDHEN and CDR2 SYDVKM. Trimming took off 8 bases at V and 2 bases at J, with 11 bases between the two ends. CDR3 bases: TGTGCCAGCGGGACTTTGCCCACAGATACGCAGTATTTT. Translation gives CASGTLPTDTQYF.

This clonotype was recorded at least ten times. This chain joins TRBV30 and TRBJ2-7; TRBD2 might be the D (5 bases). The V gene's germline CDR1 is GTSNPN and CDR2 SVGIG (reference sequence). V was pared by 0 bases and J by 2 bases, with 17 bases between. The CDR3 is 16 amino acids. Here the CDR3 reads CAWSVHPLAETYEQYF. In nucleotides, the CDR3 is TGTGCCTGGAGTGTACACCCTCTAGCTGAAACCTACGAGCAGTACTTC.

The chain links TRBV25-1 to TRBJ2-1; a weak D match, TRBD1 (7 bases). The CDR3 runs to 17 residues. V was shortened by 1 base and J by 4 bases, with 17 bases between the two germline ends. In germline, CDR1 is MGHDK, CDR2 SYGVNS. CDR3 in amino acids: CASSESFGGTVYNEQFF. DNA for the CDR3: TGTGCCAGCAGTGAATCCTTTGGGGGGACAGTATACAATGAGCAGTTCTTC.

V and J are TRBV28 and TRBJ1-5, with D possibly being TRBD1 (6 bases). CDR1 is MDHEN and CDR2 is SYDVKM in the germline V gene. The CDR3 extends over 14 amino acids. Trimming cost V 2 bases and J 7 bases, with 12 bases left between them. This chain's CDR3 is CASSLRSGVQPQHF. DNA of the CDR3: TGTGCCAGCAGTTTAAGGTCAGGGGTGCAGCCCCAGCATTTT.

Comments on this clonotype: The junction shows a germline mismatch at one end, possibly a read error. This rearrangement joins TRBV28 to TRBJ1-6; D not certain. Germline CDR1 and CDR2: MDHEN and SYDVKM. The CDR3 sequence is 14 residues long. This CDR3 is CASSGVGLASPFHF. CDR3 nucleotides: TGTGCCAGCAGCGGAGTTGGGTTGGCTTCACCCTTCCACTTT.

The J gene is TRBJ2-7, the V gene TRBV20-1; the D call may be TRBD1 or TRBD2 (6 bases each). Trimming stripped 1 base from V and 9 bases from J, with 16 bases between. Per germline, CDR1 DFQATT and CDR2 SNEGSKA (reference sequence). This CDR3 comprises 13 residues. The CDR3 DNA is TGCAGTGCTAGAGGTGGGGGGCCGCCAGGGCAGTACTTC. This codes for CSARGGGPPGQYF.

The chain carries TRBV5-1 and TRBJ2-3; TRBD2 agrees at 11 bases. V shed 4 bases, J shed 6 bases, and the junction held 16 bases outside the gene matches. The germline V gene encodes CDR1 SGHRS and CDR2 YFSETQ. CDR3 length equals 18 residues. CDR3 in DNA: TGCGCCAGCAGCCTTAATCGCCTCGGGACTAGCGGAGGGGATACGCAGTATTTT. It encodes CASSLNRLGTSGGDTQYF.

Turning to this clonotype: A read error is possible here, since a much larger clone lies one base away. The genes are TRBV19 and TRBJ2-2; maybe TRBD2 (5 bases). Germline CDR1 reads LNHDA; CDR2 reads SQIVND (reference sequence). CDR3 size: 15 residues. Here the CDR3 DNA reads TGTGTCAGTTCCGGGCTAGCTGATAACACCGGGGAGCTGTTTTTT. Translation: CVSSGLADNTGELFF.

This clonotype was recorded many times. The V gene is TRBV19, the J gene TRBJ2-7, with 9 bases that match TRBD1. V dropped 5 bases and J dropped 3; count of bases not matched to a gene: 8. The CDR3 consists of 15 residues. CDR1 LNHDA and CDR2 SQIVND come from the germline V gene (reference sequence). The CDR3: CASSPRQGVNYEQYF. The CDR3 DNA reads TGTGCCAGTAGTCCCCGACAGGGGGTCAACTACGAGCAGTACTTC.

This clonotype was detected many times. The chain uses TRBV6-6 and TRBJ2-5; D may be TRBD2 (6 bases). This CDR3 has 21 amino acids. Between the trimmed V and J ends, which lost 0 bases and 5 bases, there was a span of 31 bases. Per the germline V gene, CDR1 is MNHNY and CDR2 is SVGAGI (reference sequence). In nucleotides, the CDR3 is TGTGCCAGCAGTTACTCGTTCTTTCTGGGAACACCGAAAGAGGGGAGGGAGACCCAGTACTTC. Translating it yields CASSYSFFLGTPKEGRETQYF.

The chain is built from TRBV28 and TRBJ1-5; D possibly corresponds to TRBD1 (5 bases). The germline V gene encodes CDR1 MDHEN and CDR2 SYDVKM. The CDR3 runs to 15 residues. V dropped 3 bases and J dropped 5 bases, with 14 bases sitting between them. The DNA of the CDR3 is TGTGCCAGCAGTTTTTACCGGGACCGAGATCAGCCCCAGCATTTT. This sequence encodes CASSFYRDRDQPQHF. Combining the CDR3 with reference TRBV28 and TRBJ1-5 gives the whole variable domain DVKVTQSSRYLVKRTGEKVFLECVQDMDHENMFWYRQDPGLGLRLIYFSYDVKMKEKGDIPEGYSVSREKKERFSLILESASTNQTSMYLCASSFYRDRDQPQHFGDGTRLSIL.

J is TRBJ1-4 and V is TRBV7-9; D not resolved. Germline CDR1 reads SEHNR; CDR2 reads FQNEAQ (reference sequence). CDR3 length: 14 residues. With 2 bases removed from V and 4 bases from J, the gap between germline ends came to 8 bases. The CDR3, as DNA: TGTGCCAGCAGCTTATCTGGGGTTAATGAAAAACTGTTTTTT. Translation: CASSLSGVNEKLFF.

This clonotype was counted at least ten times. The rearrangement links TRBV19 to TRBJ1-1, with a possible D match to TRBD1 (6 bases). CDR3 length: 13 amino acids. Trimming took off 8 bases at V and 4 bases at J, with 14 bases between the two ends. CDR1 and CDR2 (germline): LNHDA, SQIVND (reference sequence). CDR3 DNA: TGTGCCAGTGGGTGGGGGCGGGCCACTGAAGCTTTCTTT. It translates to CASGWGRATEAFF.

Regarding this clonotype: A much larger clone is a single base away; this may be a read error. This chain links TRBV14 with TRBJ1-1, with a weak D call TRBD1 (6 bases). This CDR3 has 12 amino acids. CDR1 is SGHDN and CDR2 is FVKESK in the germline V gene. The CDR3 reads CASSDRYTKAFF. The CDR3 DNA reads TGTGCCAGCAGCGACAGGTACACTAAAGCTTTCTTT.